This TCR beta chain was captured in a study of blood T cell dynamics during melanoma immunotherapy. Only in-frame clones appear in the TCRdb table, and some are missing; sequencing was by immunoSEQ multiplex PCR. This sample carries over 5,500 clones, over 60% of them seen once, and the ten largest clones take 25% to 35%. This CDR3 has 13 residues. V lost 3 bases to trimming and J lost 4 bases, with 7 bases between them. Germline-derived CDR1 and CDR2 are SGHAT and FQNNGV. Time point here: pre-treatment baseline. Here the sequenced sample was blood, taken from a patient treated with checkpoint blockade. The clonotype was recovered from a human donor with melanoma. The chain links TRBV11-2 to TRBJ1-5; D is uncertain. CDR3 protein: CASSFWPNQPQHF. CDR3 nucleotides: TGTGCCAGCAGCTTTTGGCCGAATCAGCCCCAGCATTTT.